This T cell receptor beta chain was observed in a study of blood T cells in healthy people across ages. V shed 2 bases and J 3 bases; nucleotides not matched to a gene: 9. CDR3 size: 16 residues. CDR1 is SGDLS and CDR2 is YYNGEE in the germline V gene. This clonotype was seen ten or more times. Antigen specificity is unknown. Study outcomes and limitations: CMV infection status of these donors was not known.

A J-beta primer mix and a sample-barcoded 5' primer were used in a second PCR of roughly 7 to 12 cycles. Via MiXCR, TCRdb re-called the 5' RACE reads, giving one row per CDR3 protein. Altogether 450,000 to 650,000 distinct CDR3 sequences are present, 24% being singletons, with the ten largest covering just over 8.5%. The same sample was also used in a study of T cells of mothers and their children.

Source material: blood. The chain combines TRBV9 with TRBJ2-5; 8 nucleotides line up with TRBD2. The receptor was isolated from a boy younger than 18 in good health. CDR3 loop: CASSVAGGLKEETQYF. CDR3 DNA sequence: TGTGCCAGCAGCGTGGCGGGGGGCCTCAAAGAAGAGACCCAGTACTTC.